A single sample gave rise to the 9 T cell receptor beta chains below, sequenced in a study of shared clonotypes between healthy human individuals. Profiled with immunoSEQ multiplex PCR; TCRdb holds only in-frame clones, not every one. Altogether roughly 2.1 million clones are present, about 93% being singletons, with the ten largest covering over 1.5%. Naivety among CD8 cells was defined by CD45RO negativity and positive CCR7 selection, thereby excluding terminally differentiated effector memory CD45RA+ cells. Sequenced input: naive CD8+ T cells from PBMCs. The origin of the receptors is a man aged 18 to 35 in good health. Some clones in this sample may be carry-over from other donors' samples.

The chain carries TRBV5-1 and TRBJ2-7; D not certain. Germline V gene sequence: CDR1 SGHRS, CDR2 YFSETQ. CDR3 length equals 15 residues. Trimming left V 1 base short and J 3 bases short, with 14 bases between. The CDR3 DNA reads as TGCGCCAGCAGCTTGTCCACCGCCGGAGACTACGAGCAGTACTTC. The encoded protein is CASSLSTAGDYEQYF.

This chain links TRBV9 with TRBJ2-7; D might be TRBD1 or TRBD2, each matching 6 bases. CDR3 length: 15 residues. Deletions cut 4 bases from V and 7 bases from J, with 21 bases between. CDR1 is SGDLS, CDR2 YYNGEE, per germline. CDR3 in amino acids: CASSPGDHPRGEQYF. The CDR3 DNA follows: TGTGCCAGCAGCCCAGGGGACCATCCCCGGGGGGAGCAGTACTTC.

The chain couples TRBV6-1 to TRBJ2-5; D remains ambiguous. V was shortened by 1 base and J by 4 bases, with 4 bases between the two germline ends. The length of the CDR3 is 12 residues. CDR1 is MNHNS, CDR2 SASEGT, per germline. The CDR3 DNA reads TGTGCCAGCAGTGAAGAGGGAGAGACCCAGTACTTC. It encodes CASSEEGETQYF.

The genes are TRBV27 and TRBJ1-2, with D uncertain. V lost 5 bases and J lost 8, with 15 bases in between. Germline V gene data show CDR1 as MNHEY and CDR2 as SMNVEV (reference sequence). This CDR3 is 13 amino acids long. DNA of the CDR3: TGTGCCAGCAGTACCCTCCCCTCGACAGGCTACACCTTC. This sequence encodes CASSTLPSTGYTF.

This chain links TRBV9 with TRBJ2-1; 15 bases agree with TRBD2. The V and J ends lost 4 bases and 8 bases, in that order; junction bases with no gene match: 10. Germline V gene sequence: CDR1 SGDLS, CDR2 YYNGEE. This CDR3 contains 17 residues. The chain's CDR3 is CASSPVGTSGRRHEQFF. CDR3 coding DNA: TGTGCCAGCAGCCCAGTTGGGACTAGCGGGAGGAGGCATGAGCAGTTCTTC.

The chain carries TRBV5-1 and TRBJ2-3, with D possibly being TRBD2 (5 bases). This CDR3 spans 15 amino acids. Germline V gene data show CDR1 as SGHRS and CDR2 as YFSETQ. The germline V and J ends were trimmed by 4 bases and 5 bases, with 17 bases remaining between them. The CDR3 region is CASSPLRVEGDTQYF. CDR3 nucleotide sequence: TGCGCCAGCAGCCCATTGAGGGTCGAGGGAGATACGCAGTATTTT.

J is TRBJ2-7 and V is TRBV7-9; D possibly uses TRBD1 or TRBD2 (5 bases each). The ends were cut back, 5 bases at V and 6 bases at J, with 26 bases in the middle. Germline CDR1 is SEHNR and CDR2 is FQNEAQ (reference sequence). The CDR3 sequence is 17 residues long. The CDR3 here is CASSQAPRIEGIGEQYF. In nucleotides, the CDR3 is TGTGCCAGCAGCCAAGCTCCCAGGATCGAGGGGATAGGCGAGCAGTACTTC.

In this sample, this clone turned up once. The chain combines TRBV2 with TRBJ1-2, with D possibly matching TRBD1 (5 bases). Germline values: CDR1 SNHLY, CDR2 FYNNEI. Trimming removed 3 bases at V and 5 bases at J, with 19 bases between. The CDR3 is 16 residues long. The CDR3 nucleotides read TGTGCCAGCAGTGATATCTTCGCCAGGGAAATATATGGCTACACCTTC. Protein product: CASSDIFAREIYGYTF.

The V and J genes are TRBV4-1 and TRBJ2-1, with D possibly TRBD2 on 5 matching bases. Germline values: CDR1 MGHRA, CDR2 YSYEKL. V was pared by 0 bases and J by 1 base, with 10 bases between. This CDR3 spans 16 amino acids. The CDR3 DNA sequence: TGCGCCAGCAGCCAAGATGGGGAGCTTTCCTACAATGAGCAGTTCTTC. This sequence encodes CASSQDGELSYNEQFF.